The next 7 T cell receptor beta chains were all read from a single sample in a study of T-cell memory formation after mild COVID-19. TCRdb called the 5' RACE reads again in MiXCR, with one record for every CDR3 protein. The sample holds around 300,000 distinct CDR3 sequences, about 13% seen once. The sample consisted of PBMCs or a T cell subset sorted from them (not recorded which). The receptors come from a young man who had mild COVID-19 (a few samples of this study predate the infection). Cell type and time point are not known.

This clonotype has only one observation. This chain links TRBV4-2 with TRBJ1-6, with 7 bases that match TRBD1. CDR3 length: 15 amino acids. Unmatched junction bases numbered 7, after V lost 3 bases and J lost 8 bases. Germline CDR1 and CDR2: LGHNA and YNFKEQ. The CDR3 DNA sequence: TGTGCCAGCAGCCATTGGCCCCAGGGGGATTCACCCCTCCACTTT. Its protein is CASSHWPQGDSPLHF.

This clonotype was seen a handful of times. DNA of the CDR3: TGTGCCACCAGCAGAGATCGAAGTCCTGGAGACTACACAGATACGCAGTATTTT. The encoded protein is CATSRDRSPGDYTDTQYF. The chain couples TRBV15 to TRBJ2-3; D may be TRBD2 (5 bases). There are 18 residues in the CDR3. The V gene lost 0 bases and the J gene lost 2 bases, with 18 bases spanning the gap. CDR1 LNHNV and CDR2 YYDKDF come from the germline V gene (reference sequence).

About this clonotype itself: An end of the junction does not agree with germline; a read error may underlie this. The chain uses TRBV6-4 and TRBJ2-2, with a possible D match to TRBD2 (6 bases). Germline CDR1 reads MRHNA; CDR2 reads SNTAGT. The length of the CDR3 is 14 residues. This CDR3 reads CASRDSWRAGELFF. CDR3 bases: TGTGCCAGCAGAGACTCTTGGAGGGCCGGGGAGCTGTTTTTT.

The V gene is TRBV27, the J gene TRBJ2-7; maybe TRBD2 (6 bases). Between the trimmed V and J ends, which lost 8 bases and 2 bases, there was a span of 13 bases. The CDR3 is made up of 13 amino acids. The V gene's germline CDR1 is MNHEY and CDR2 SMNVEV (reference sequence). CDR3 loop: CASGLGLPYEQYF. CDR3 DNA sequence: TGTGCCAGCGGGTTGGGACTCCCCTACGAGCAGTACTTC.

The CDR3 bases are TGTGCCAGCAGTTTCAAGACTCCCCCGGACAGGGGTTCACCCCTCCACTTT. The encoded protein is CASSFKTPPDRGSPLHF. The gene calls are TRBV27 and TRBJ1-6; 9 nucleotides align to TRBD1. Germline CDR1 is MNHEY and CDR2 is SMNVEV (reference sequence). The CDR3 loop spans 17 amino acids. Germline trimming cut 3 bases from V and 9 bases from J; bases unmatched to any gene: 12.

V gene TRBV5-4 combines with J gene TRBJ2-2, with 11 nucleotides matching TRBD1. Germline assignment: CDR1 SGHNT and CDR2 YYREEE (reference sequence). V lost 4 bases to trimming and J lost 7 bases; unmatched junction nucleotides: 9. This CDR3 region has 16 residues. In nucleotides, the CDR3 is TGTGCCAGCAGCCAGAGGGACAGGGGGAAAGTCGGGGAGCTGTTTTTT. Its translation: CASSQRDRGKVGELFF.

This clonotype appeared many times. The J gene is TRBJ2-1, the V gene TRBV5-1; 7 nucleotides agree with TRBD2. The CDR3 sequence is 14 residues long. V lost 2 bases and J lost 10; bases outside the gene matches: 9. Germline CDR1 and CDR2: SGHRS and YFSETQ. This CDR3 reads CASSFREASWEQFF. CDR3 DNA: TGCGCCAGCAGCTTCCGGGAGGCCTCTTGGGAGCAGTTCTTC.